This T cell receptor beta chain comes out of a study of cytomegalovirus exposure and HLA in healthy donors. CDR3 length: 15 residues. Germline CDR1 reads SEHNR; CDR2 reads FQNEAQ (reference sequence). Losses at the gene ends were 1 base for V and 5 bases for J; bases not matched to a gene: 6. The PCR was carried out with 60 Vbeta primers and 13 Jbeta primers. Profiled with immunoSEQ multiplex PCR; TCRdb holds only in-frame clones, not every one. The clone table shows 200,000 to 250,000 clones, with the ten largest holding about 1%. The specimen was PBMCs. This TCR came from a woman aged 25 to 45 in good health and CMV-seropositive. The rearrangement joins TRBV7-9 to TRBJ2-5; TRBD1 agrees at 8 bases. CDR3 DNA sequence: TGTGCCAGCAGCTTAGTGACAGGGGATAGGGAGACCCAGTACTTC. Protein product: CASSLVTGDRETQYF.